This paragraph covers one TCR beta chain sequence. Its antigen is still unknown. The source of the sample is a study of cytomegalovirus exposure and HLA in healthy donors. Across the study: Prior work identified 95 million to 120 million unique TCR beta sequences in some 180 million T cells. General study findings and limits: Relative to equally common others, HLA-associated TCR beta chains showed greater clonal expansion in a later analysis.

13 Jbeta primers and 60 Vbeta primers were used for the PCR. The repertoire was sequenced with immunoSEQ multiplex PCR; TCRdb's copy has only in-frame clones and lacks some. This sample carries more than 100,000 clones, around 80% of them seen once, and the ten largest clones take around 0.24%. Per germline, CDR1 SGHVS and CDR2 FQNEAQ. After removal of 1 base from V and 5 bases from J, the junction contained 8 bases not matched to a gene. The CDR3 contains 16 residues. V usage is TRBV7-8 and J usage is TRBJ2-5, with TRBD1 matching over 9 bases. The receptor's source is a man aged 50-60 years in good health and CMV-seronegative. The sample consisted of PBMCs. CDR3 bases: TGTGCCAGCAGCTTAGTCCTGGGACAGGGTTCGGAGACCCAGTACTTC. Protein sequence: CASSLVLGQGSETQYF.